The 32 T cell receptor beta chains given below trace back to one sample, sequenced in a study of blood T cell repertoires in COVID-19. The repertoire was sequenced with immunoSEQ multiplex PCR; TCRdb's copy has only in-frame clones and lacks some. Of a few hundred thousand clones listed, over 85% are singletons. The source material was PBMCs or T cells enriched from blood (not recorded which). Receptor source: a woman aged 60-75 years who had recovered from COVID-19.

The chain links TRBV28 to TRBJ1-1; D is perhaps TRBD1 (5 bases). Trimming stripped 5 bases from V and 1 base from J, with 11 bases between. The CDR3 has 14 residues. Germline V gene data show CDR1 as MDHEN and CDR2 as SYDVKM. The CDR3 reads CASSPTVRNTEAFF. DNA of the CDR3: TGTGCCAGCAGTCCGACAGTGAGGAACACTGAAGCTTTCTTT.

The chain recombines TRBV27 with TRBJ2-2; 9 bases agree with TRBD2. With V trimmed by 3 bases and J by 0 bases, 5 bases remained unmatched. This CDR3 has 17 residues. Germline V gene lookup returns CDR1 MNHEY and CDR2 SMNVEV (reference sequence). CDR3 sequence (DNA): TGTGCCAGCAGTTTTAGGTCTAGCGGGACGAACACCGGGGAGCTGTTTTTT. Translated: CASSFRSSGTNTGELFF.

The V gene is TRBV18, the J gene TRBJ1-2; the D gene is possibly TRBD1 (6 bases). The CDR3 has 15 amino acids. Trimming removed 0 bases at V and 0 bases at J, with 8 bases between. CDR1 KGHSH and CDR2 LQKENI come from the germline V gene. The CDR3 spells CASSPPGTPNYGYTF. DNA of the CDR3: TGTGCCAGCTCACCACCCGGGACACCTAACTATGGCTACACCTTC.

DNA of the CDR3: TGTGCCAGCAGTTCCGCGGGCCTAGTGGGTTCACCCCTCCACTTT. It encodes CASSSAGLVGSPLHF. This chain connects TRBV28 to TRBJ1-6, with D hard to call. Trimming took off 4 bases at V and 9 bases at J, with 16 bases between the two ends. This CDR3 spans 15 amino acids. Germline CDR1 MDHEN, CDR2 SYDVKM.

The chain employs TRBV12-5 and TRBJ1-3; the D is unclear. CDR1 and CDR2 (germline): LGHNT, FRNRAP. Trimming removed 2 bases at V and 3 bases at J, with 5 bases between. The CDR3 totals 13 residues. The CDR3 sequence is CASGLSGGNTIYF. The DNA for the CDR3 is TGTGCTAGTGGTTTGTCCGGTGGAAACACCATATATTTT.

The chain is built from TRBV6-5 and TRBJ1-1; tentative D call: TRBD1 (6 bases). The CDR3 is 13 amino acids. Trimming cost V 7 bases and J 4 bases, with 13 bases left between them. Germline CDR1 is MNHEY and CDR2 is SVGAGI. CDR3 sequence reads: CASTQGFGTEAFF. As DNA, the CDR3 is TGTGCCAGCACCCAGGGGTTCGGCACTGAAGCTTTCTTT.

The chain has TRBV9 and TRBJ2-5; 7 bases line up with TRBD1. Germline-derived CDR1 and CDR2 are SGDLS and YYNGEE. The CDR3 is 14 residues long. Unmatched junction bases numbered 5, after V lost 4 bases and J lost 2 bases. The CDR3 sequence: CASSTRTGQETQYF. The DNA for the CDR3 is TGTGCCAGCAGCACCCGGACAGGACAAGAGACCCAGTACTTC.

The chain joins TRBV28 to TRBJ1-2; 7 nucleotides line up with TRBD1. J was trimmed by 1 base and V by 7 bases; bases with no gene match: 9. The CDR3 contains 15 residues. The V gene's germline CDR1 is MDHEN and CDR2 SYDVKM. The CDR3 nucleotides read TGTGCCAGCACCAGACAGGGAGGAAGTAACTATGGCTACACCTTC. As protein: CASTRQGGSNYGYTF.

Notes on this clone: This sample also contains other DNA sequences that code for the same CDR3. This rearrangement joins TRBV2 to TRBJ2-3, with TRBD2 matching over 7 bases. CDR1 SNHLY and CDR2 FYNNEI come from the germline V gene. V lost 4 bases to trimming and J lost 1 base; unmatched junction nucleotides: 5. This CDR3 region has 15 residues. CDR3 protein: CASSGRAGGTDTQYF. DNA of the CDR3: TGTGCCAGCAGTGGACGGGCGGGGGGCACAGATACGCAGTATTTT.

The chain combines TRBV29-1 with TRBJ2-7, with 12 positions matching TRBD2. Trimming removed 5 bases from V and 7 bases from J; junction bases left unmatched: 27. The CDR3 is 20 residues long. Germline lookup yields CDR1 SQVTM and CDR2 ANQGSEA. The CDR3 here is CSVTYPPRLAGVKVLLEQYF. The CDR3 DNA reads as TGCAGCGTTACGTACCCTCCCCGACTAGCGGGAGTGAAGGTATTGTTAGAGCAGTACTTC.

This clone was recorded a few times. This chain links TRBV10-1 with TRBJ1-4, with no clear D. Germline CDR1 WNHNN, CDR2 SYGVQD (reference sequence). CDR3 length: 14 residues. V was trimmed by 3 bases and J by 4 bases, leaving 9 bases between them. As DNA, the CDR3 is TGCGCCAGCAGTGATAGACACATTAATGAAAAACTGTTTTTT. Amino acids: CASSDRHINEKLFF.

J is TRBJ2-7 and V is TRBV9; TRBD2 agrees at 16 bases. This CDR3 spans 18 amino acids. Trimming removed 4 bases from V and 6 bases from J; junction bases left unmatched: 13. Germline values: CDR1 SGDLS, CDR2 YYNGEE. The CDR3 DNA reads TGTGCCAGCAGCAAGTCGGGACTAGCGGGAGGGCCTGTGCGCGAGCAGTACTTC. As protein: CASSKSGLAGGPVREQYF. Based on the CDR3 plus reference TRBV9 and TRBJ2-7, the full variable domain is DSGVTQTPKHLITATGQRVTLRCSPRSGDLSVYWYQQSLDQGLQFLIQYYNGEERAKGNILERFSAQQFPDLHSELNLSSLELGDSALYFCASSKSGLAGGPVREQYFGPGTRLTVT.

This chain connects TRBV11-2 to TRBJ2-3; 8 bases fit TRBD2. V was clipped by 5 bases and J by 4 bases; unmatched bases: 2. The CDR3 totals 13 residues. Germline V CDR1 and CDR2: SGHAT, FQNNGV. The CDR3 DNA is TGTGCCAGCAGCCCTAGCGGGCCAGATACGCAGTATTTT. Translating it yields CASSPSGPDTQYF.

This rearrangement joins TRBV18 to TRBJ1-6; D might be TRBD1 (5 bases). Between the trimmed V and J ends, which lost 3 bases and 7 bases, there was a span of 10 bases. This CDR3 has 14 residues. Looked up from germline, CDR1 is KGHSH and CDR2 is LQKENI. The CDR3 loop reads CASSPDIGNSPLHF. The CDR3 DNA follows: TGTGCCAGCTCACCGGACATTGGCAATTCACCCCTCCACTTT.

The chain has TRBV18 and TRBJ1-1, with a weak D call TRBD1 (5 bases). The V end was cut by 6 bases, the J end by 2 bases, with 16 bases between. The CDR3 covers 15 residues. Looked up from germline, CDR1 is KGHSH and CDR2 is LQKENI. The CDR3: CASSLGGVLNTEAFF. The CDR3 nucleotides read TGTGCCAGCTCCCTCGGGGGGGTCCTCAACACTGAAGCTTTCTTT.

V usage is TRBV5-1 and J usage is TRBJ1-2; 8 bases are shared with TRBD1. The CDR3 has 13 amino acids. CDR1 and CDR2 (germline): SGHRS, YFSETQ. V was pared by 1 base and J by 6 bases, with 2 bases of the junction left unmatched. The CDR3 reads CASSLTTGDGYTF. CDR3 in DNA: TGCGCCAGCAGCTTGACGACAGGGGATGGCTACACCTTC.

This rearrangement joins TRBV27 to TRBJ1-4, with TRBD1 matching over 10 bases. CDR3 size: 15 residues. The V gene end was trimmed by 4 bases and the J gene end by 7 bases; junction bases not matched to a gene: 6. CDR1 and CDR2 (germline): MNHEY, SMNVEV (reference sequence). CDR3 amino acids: CASSSWTGGSEKLFF. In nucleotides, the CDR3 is TGTGCCAGCAGTTCTTGGACAGGGGGAAGTGAAAAACTGTTTTTT.

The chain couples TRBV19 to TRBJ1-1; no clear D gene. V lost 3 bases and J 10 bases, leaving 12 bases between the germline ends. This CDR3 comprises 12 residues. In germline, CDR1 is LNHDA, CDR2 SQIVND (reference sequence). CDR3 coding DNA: TGTGCCAGTAGTATGAGGCAAACGGGAGCTTTCTTT. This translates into CASSMRQTGAFF.

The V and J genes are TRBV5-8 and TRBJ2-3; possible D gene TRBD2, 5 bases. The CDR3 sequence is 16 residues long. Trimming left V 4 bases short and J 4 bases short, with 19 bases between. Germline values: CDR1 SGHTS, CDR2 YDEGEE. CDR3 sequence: CASSHPWVALADTQYF. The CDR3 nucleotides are TGTGCCAGCAGCCATCCGTGGGTAGCGCTCGCAGATACGCAGTATTTT.

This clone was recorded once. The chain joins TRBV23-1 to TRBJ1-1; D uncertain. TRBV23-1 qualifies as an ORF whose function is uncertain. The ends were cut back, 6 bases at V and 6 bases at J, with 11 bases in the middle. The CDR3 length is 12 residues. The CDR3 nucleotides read TGCGCCAGCAGCCGTTTAAGCCCTGAAGCTTTCTTT. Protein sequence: CASSRLSPEAFF.

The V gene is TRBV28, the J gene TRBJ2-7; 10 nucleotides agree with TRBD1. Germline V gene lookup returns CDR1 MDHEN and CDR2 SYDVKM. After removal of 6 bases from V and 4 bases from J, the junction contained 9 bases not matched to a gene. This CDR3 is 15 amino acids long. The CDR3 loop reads CASSPVDRGFYEQYF. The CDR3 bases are TGTGCCAGCAGCCCCGTGGACAGGGGGTTTTACGAGCAGTACTTC. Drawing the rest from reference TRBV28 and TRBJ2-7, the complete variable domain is DVKVTQSSRYLVKRTGEKVFLECVQDMDHENMFWYRQDPGLGLRLIYFSYDVKMKEKGDIPEGYSVSREKKERFSLILESASTNQTSMYLCASSPVDRGFYEQYFGPGTRLTVT.

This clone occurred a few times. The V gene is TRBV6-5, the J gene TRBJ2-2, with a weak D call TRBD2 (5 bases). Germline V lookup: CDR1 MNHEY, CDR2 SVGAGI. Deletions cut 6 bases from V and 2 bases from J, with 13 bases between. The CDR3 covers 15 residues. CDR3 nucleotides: TGTGCCAGCAGGGGAGATTGGGCAAACACCGGGGAGCTGTTTTTT. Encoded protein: CASRGDWANTGELFF.

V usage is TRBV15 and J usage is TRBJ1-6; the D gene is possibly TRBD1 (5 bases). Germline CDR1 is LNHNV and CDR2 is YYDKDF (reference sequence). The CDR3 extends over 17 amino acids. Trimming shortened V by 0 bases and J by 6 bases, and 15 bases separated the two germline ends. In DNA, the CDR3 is TGTGCCACCAGCAGAGATGGGTGGCGGACAAGTAATTCACCCCTCCACTTT. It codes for CATSRDGWRTSNSPLHF. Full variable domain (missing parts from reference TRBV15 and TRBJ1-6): DAMVIQNPRYQVTQFGKPVTLSCSQTLNHNVMYWYQQKSSQAPKLLFHYYDKDFNNEADTPDNFQSRRPNTSFCFLDIRSPGLGDTAMYLCATSRDGWRTSNSPLHFGNGTRLTVT.

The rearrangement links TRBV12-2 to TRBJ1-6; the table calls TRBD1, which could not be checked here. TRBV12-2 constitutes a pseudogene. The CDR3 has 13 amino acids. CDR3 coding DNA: TGTGCAAGTCGCTTAGCGGTAACACCTCCCCTCCACTTT. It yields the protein CASRLAVTPPLHF.

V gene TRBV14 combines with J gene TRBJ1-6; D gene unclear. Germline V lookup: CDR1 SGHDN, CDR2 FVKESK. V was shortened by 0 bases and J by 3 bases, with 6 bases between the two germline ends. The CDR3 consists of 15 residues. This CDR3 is CASSQDSIYNSPLHF. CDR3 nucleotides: TGTGCCAGCAGCCAAGACAGTATCTATAATTCACCCCTCCACTTT. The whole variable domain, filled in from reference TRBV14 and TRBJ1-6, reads EAGVTQFPSHSVIEKGQTVTLRCDPISGHDNLYWYRRVMGKEIKFLLHFVKESKQDESGMPNNRFLAERTGGTYSTLKVQPAELEDSGVYFCASSQDSIYNSPLHFGNGTRLTVT.

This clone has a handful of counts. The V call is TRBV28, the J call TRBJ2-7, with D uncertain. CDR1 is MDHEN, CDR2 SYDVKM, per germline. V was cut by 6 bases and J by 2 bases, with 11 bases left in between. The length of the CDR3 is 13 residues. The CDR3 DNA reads TGTGCCAGCAGACCAGAACAAGCCTACGAGCAGTACTTC. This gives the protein CASRPEQAYEQYF.

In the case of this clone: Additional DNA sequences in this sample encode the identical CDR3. The chain's CDR3 is CSASWRGGRDTQYF. The CDR3, as DNA: TGCAGTGCTAGTTGGCGGGGGGGCCGGGATACGCAGTATTTT. The chain joins TRBV20-1 to TRBJ2-3, with 9 bases identical to TRBD2. There are 14 residues in the CDR3. CDR1 DFQATT and CDR2 SNEGSKA come from the germline V gene (reference sequence). Trimming took 3 bases from V and 6 from J; bases not matched to a gene: 7.

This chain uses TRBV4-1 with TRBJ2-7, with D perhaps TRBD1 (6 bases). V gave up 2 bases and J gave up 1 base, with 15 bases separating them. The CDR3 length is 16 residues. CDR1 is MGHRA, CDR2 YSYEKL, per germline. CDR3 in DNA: TGCGCCAGCAGCCAATCAACCGGGACACTTTCCTACGAGCAGTACTTC. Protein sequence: CASSQSTGTLSYEQYF.

The CDR3 coding sequence is TGTGCCAGCAGCTTAGGGTACGGGAGAATTAATGAGCAGTTCTTC. As protein: CASSLGYGRINEQFF. The chain is built from TRBV11-2 and TRBJ2-1, with a weak D call TRBD2 (6 bases). The CDR3 spans 15 residues. Trimming pared 1 base from V and 7 bases from J, leaving 14 bases between. Germline CDR1 reads SGHAT; CDR2 reads FQNNGV.

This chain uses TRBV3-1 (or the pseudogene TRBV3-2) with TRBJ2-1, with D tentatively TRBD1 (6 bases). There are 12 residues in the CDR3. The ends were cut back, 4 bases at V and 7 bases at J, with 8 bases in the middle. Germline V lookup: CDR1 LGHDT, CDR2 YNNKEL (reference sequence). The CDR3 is CASSLRGNEQFF. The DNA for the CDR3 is TGTGCCAGCAGCCTGAGGGGGAATGAGCAGTTCTTC.

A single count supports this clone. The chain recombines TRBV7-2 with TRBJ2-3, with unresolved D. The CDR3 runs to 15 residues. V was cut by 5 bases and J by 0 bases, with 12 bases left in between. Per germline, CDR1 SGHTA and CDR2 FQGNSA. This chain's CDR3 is CASSPRASSTDTQYF. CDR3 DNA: TGTGCCAGCAGCCCGCGAGCTTCTAGCACAGATACGCAGTATTTT.

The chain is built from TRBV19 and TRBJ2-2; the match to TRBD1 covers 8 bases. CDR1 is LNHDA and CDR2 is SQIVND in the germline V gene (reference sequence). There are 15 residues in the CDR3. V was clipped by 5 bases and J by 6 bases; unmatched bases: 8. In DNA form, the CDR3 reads TGTGCCAGTAGTGTCCGGGACAGGCTGGCCGGGGAGCTGTTTTTT. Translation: CASSVRDRLAGELFF.